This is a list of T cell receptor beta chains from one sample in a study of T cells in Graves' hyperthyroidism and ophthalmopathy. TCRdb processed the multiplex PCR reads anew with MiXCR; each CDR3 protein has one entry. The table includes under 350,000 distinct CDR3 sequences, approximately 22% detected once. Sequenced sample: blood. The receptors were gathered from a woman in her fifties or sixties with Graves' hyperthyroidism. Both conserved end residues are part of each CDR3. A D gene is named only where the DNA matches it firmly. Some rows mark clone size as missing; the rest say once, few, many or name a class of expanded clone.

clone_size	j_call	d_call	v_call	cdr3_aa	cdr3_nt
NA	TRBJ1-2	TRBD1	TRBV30	CAVTGGYGYTF	TGTGCCGTGACAGGGGGCTATGGCTACACCTTC
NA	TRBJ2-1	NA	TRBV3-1	CASSQDNGREQFF	TGTGCCAGCAGCCAAGATAACGGGCGTGAGCAGTTCTTC
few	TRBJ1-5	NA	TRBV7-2	CASSLQERQPQHF	TGTGCCAGCAGCTTACAGGAGAGGCAGCCCCAGCATTTT
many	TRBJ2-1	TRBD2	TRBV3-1	CASTPGTTTTGEQFF	TGTGCCAGCACGCCCGGGACTACAACTACTGGTGAGCAGTTCTTC
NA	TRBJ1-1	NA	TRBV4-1	CASSQGWPTNTEAFF	TGCGCCAGCAGCCAAGGATGGCCTACAAACACTGAAGCTTTCTTT
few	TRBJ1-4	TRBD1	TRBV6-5	CASSYSGQGNEKLFF	TGTGCCAGCAGTTACTCGGGACAGGGAAATGAAAAACTGTTTTTT
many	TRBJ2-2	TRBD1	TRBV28	CASRGQGAGAGELFF	TGTGCCAGCAGAGGACAGGGGGCAGGCGCCGGGGAGCTGTTTTTT
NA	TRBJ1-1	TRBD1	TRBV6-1	CASRAQGHAEAFF	TGTGCCAGCAGGGCACAGGGGCACGCTGAAGCTTTCTTT
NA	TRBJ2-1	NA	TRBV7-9	CALLGGREQFF	TGTGCCCTGTTGGGGGGCCGTGAGCAGTTCTTC
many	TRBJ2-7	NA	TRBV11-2	CASSSGPATEQYF	TGTGCCAGCAGCTCCGGACCTGCTACCGAGCAGTACTTC
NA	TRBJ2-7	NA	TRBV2	CASSLGRGQKGEREQYF	TGTGCCAGCAGCTTGGGGCGGGGACAGAAGGGGGAACGGGAGCAGTACTTC
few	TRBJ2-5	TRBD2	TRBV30	CAWSVLRPAGETQYF	TGTGCCTGGAGTGTACTCCGGCCAGCGGGGGAGACCCAGTACTTC
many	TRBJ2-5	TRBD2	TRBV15	CATSEGTSGQETQYF	TGTGCCACCAGCGAGGGGACTAGCGGGCAAGAGACCCAGTACTTC
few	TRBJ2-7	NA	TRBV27	CASSSTPGHSYEQYF	TGTGCCAGCAGTTCCACCCCAGGGCACTCCTACGAGCAGTACTTC
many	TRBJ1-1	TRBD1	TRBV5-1	CASSLDRGQAFF	TGCGCCAGCAGCTTGGACAGGGGGCAAGCTTTCTTT
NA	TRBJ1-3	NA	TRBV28	CASQRGGRPLSGNTIYF	TGTGCCAGCCAAAGGGGGGGGCGCCCCCTCTCTGGAAACACCATATATTTT
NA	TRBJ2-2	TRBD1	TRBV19	CASSMGQPNTGELFF	TGTGCCAGTAGTATGGGACAGCCTAACACCGGGGAGCTGTTTTTT
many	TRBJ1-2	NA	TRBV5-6	CASSLQGWDYGYTF	TGTGCCAGCAGCTTGCAGGGGTGGGACTATGGCTACACCTTC
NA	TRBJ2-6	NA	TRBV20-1	CSARGGTQSSGASVLTF	TGCAGTGCTAGAGGTGGGACGCAAAGCTCTGGGGCCAGCGTCCTGACTTTC
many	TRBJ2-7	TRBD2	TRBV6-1	CASSEVTSYSYEQYF	TGTGCCAGCAGTGAGGTGACTAGCTACTCCTACGAGCAGTACTTC
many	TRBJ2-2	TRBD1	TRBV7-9	CASSSPRDRGRTYTGELFF	TGTGCCAGCAGCTCCCCCCGGGACAGGGGCCGAACTTACACCGGGGAGCTGTTTTTT
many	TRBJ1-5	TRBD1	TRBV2	CASQPDRGNQPQHF	TGTGCCAGCCAACCGGACAGGGGTAATCAGCCCCAGCATTTT
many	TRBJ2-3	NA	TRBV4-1	CASSQAAPRTDTQYF	TGCGCCAGCAGCCAAGCGGCCCCAAGGACAGATACGCAGTATTTT
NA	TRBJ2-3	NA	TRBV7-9	CASSLDGAYTDTQYF	TGTGCCAGCAGCTTGGACGGGGCCTACACAGATACGCAGTATTTT
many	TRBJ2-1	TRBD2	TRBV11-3	CASSLVGLAGYNEQFF	TGTGCCAGCAGCTTAGTAGGACTAGCGGGATACAATGAGCAGTTCTTC
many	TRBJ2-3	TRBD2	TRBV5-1	CASSSAGLAGADTQYF	TGCGCCAGCAGCTCTGCGGGACTAGCGGGCGCAGATACGCAGTATTTT
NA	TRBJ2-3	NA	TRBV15	CATSREGRMDTQYF	TGTGCCACCAGCAGAGAGGGTAGAATGGATACGCAGTATTTT
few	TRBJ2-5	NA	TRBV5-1	CASSFSSAGRETQYF	TGCGCCAGCAGCTTCTCAAGCGCGGGAAGGGAGACCCAGTACTTC
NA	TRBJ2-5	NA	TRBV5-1	CASSTSGGRETQYF	NA
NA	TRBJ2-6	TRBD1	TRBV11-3	CASSLALRGSGANVLTF	TGTGCCAGCAGCTTAGCCCTCAGGGGGTCTGGGGCCAACGTCCTGACTTTC
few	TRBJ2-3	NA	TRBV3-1	CASSPPGGVADTQYF	TGTGCCAGCAGTCCCCCCGGGGGAGTTGCAGATACGCAGTATTTT
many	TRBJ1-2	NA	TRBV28	CASSPDRSRGYTF	TGTGCCAGCAGCCCCGACAGGTCGCGTGGCTACACCTTC
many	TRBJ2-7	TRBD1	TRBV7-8	CASRDRGNEQYF	TGTGCCAGCAGAGACAGGGGCAACGAGCAGTACTTC
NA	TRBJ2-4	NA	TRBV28	CASSFVRGAKNIQYF	TGTGCCAGCAGCTTCGTGCGGGGAGCCAAAAACATTCAGTACTTC
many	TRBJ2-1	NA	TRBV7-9	CASSLRSSSSSYNEQFF	TGTGCCAGCAGCTTACGTTCGTCTAGTAGCTCCTACAATGAGCAGTTCTTC
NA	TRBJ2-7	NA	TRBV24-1	CATSDFQGGQYF	TGTGCCACCAGTGATTTTCAGGGGGGGCAGTACTTC
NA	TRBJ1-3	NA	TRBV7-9	CASSLSATQGLGNTIYF	TGTGCCAGCAGCTTAAGTGCAACACAGGGCCTTGGAAACACCATATATTTT
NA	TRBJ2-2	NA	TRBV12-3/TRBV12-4	CASSVSGNTGELFF	TGTGCCAGCAGTGTAAGCGGAAACACCGGGGAGCTGTTTTTT
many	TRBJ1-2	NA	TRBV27	CASSLSETQGYTF	TGTGCCAGCAGTTTATCAGAGACGCAAGGCTACACCTTC
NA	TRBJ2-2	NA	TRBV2	CASSAGEATGELFF	TGTGCCAGCAGTGCCGGGGAGGCCACCGGGGAGCTGTTTTTT
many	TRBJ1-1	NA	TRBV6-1	CASTVRNMNTEAFF	TGTGCCAGCACAGTACGTAATATGAACACTGAAGCTTTCTTT
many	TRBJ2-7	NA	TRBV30	CAWSVQPSYEQYF	TGTGCCTGGAGTGTCCAGCCATCCTACGAGCAGTACTTC
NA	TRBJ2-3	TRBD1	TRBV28	CASSSWAGDRVTDTQYF	TGTGCCAGCAGTTCCTGGGCTGGGGACAGGGTCACAGATACGCAGTATTTT
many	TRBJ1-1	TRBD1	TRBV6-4	CASSVPGQGGNTEAFF	TGTGCCAGCAGTGTCCCAGGACAGGGGGGGAACACTGAAGCTTTCTTT
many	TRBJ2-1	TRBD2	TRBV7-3	CASSLTRTSGGANEQFF	TGTGCCAGCAGCTTAACGAGGACTAGCGGGGGGGCAAATGAGCAGTTCTTC
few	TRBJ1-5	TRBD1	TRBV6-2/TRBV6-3	CASSAPGQISNQPQHF	TGTGCCAGCAGTGCCCCGGGACAGATTAGCAATCAGCCCCAGCATTTT
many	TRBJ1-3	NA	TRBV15	CATSRGGNGNTIYF	TGTGCCACCAGCAGAGGAGGGAATGGAAACACCATATATTTT
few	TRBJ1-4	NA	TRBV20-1	CSARRQASNEKLFF	TGCAGTGCTAGGAGGCAGGCCTCGAATGAAAAACTGTTTTTT
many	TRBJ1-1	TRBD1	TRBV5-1	CASSSDTNRDRVAFF	TGCGCCAGCAGCTCAGACACGAACAGGGACAGGGTGGCTTTCTTT
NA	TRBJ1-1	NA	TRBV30	CAWSPGQRNTEAFF	TGTGCCTGGAGCCCGGGGCAGAGGAACACTGAAGCTTTCTTT
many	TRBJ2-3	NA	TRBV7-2	CASSLDGTSTDTQYF	TGTGCCAGCAGCTTAGATGGGACTAGCACAGATACGCAGTATTTT
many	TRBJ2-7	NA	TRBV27	CASSVQGPLLDEQYF	TGTGCCAGCAGTGTACAGGGCCCCTTGCTAGACGAGCAGTACTTC
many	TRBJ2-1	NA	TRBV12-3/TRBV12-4	CASRLSAPNEQFF	TGTGCCAGCAGGTTGAGCGCCCCCAATGAGCAGTTCTTC
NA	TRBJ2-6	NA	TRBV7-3	CASSGCGANVLTF	TGTGCCAGCAGTGGTTGCGGGGCCAACGTCCTGACTTTC
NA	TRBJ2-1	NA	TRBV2	CASTLVGSSYNEQFF	TGTGCCAGCACCCTGGTGGGCAGCTCCTACAATGAGCAGTTCTTC